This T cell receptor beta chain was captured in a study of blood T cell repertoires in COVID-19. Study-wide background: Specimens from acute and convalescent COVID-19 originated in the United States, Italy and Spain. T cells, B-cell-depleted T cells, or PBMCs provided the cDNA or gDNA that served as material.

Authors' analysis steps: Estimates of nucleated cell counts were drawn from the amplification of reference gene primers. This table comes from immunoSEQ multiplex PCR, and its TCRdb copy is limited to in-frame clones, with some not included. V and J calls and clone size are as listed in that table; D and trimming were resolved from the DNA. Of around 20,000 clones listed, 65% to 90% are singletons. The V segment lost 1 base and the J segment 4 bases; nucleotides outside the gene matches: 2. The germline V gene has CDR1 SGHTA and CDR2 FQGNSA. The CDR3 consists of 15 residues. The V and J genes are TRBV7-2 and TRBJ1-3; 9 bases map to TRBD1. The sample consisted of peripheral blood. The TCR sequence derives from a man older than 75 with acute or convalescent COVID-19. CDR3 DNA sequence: TGTGCCAGCAGCTTAGTGGGACAGGGAGGAAACACCATATATTTT. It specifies CASSLVGQGGNTIYF.